The 22 T cell receptor beta chains below all came from one sample that was sequenced in a study of vaccination effects on CD4 cells after COVID-19. Which antigens these TCRs recognize remains unknown. Data came from immunoSEQ multiplex PCR; TCRdb stores just in-frame clones and leaves some out. Counted here are approximately 28,000 clones, approximately 78% occurring once; the ten biggest clones make up about 16%. The ViraFEST assay expanded antigen-specific CD4+ T cells with viral peptide pools before sequencing. Culture proceeded for under twelve days, and CD4+ T cells were then isolated. Their SARS-CoV-2 infection, verified by PCR, occurred between March and December 2020. The source material was CD4+ T cells from PBMCs cultured with HCoV-NL63 spike peptides, sampled before COVID-19 vaccination. These receptors all come from a human donor who had a prior SARS-CoV-2 infection.

This chain uses TRBV24-1 with TRBJ2-3; a weak D match, TRBD2 (5 bases). Germline assignment: CDR1 KGHDR and CDR2 SFDVKD. The CDR3 covers 14 residues. V dropped 0 bases and J dropped 4 bases, with 7 bases sitting between them. The CDR3 loop is CATSDLGSSDTQYF. The DNA of the CDR3 is TGTGCCACCAGTGATTTGGGGAGTTCAGATACGCAGTATTTT.

The V call is TRBV14, the J call TRBJ2-7, with 13 bases that match TRBD2. The CDR3 runs to 17 residues. The trim removed 0 bases at V and 4 bases at J, leaving 6 bases unmatched. The V gene's germline CDR1 is SGHDN and CDR2 FVKESK. CDR3 bases: TGTGCCAGCAGCCAAGATCCGGGACTAGCGGGGTCATACGAGCAGTACTTC. Translated: CASSQDPGLAGSYEQYF.

The V and J genes are TRBV6-5 and TRBJ2-5; D not resolved. The ends were cut back, 3 bases at V and 4 bases at J, with 15 bases in the middle. CDR3 length: 15 amino acids. Germline V gene lookup returns CDR1 MNHEY and CDR2 SVGAGI. Here the CDR3 reads CASSYLGGVRETQYF. In nucleotides, the CDR3 is TGTGCCAGCAGTTATCTGGGTGGGGTTCGAGAGACCCAGTACTTC.

J is TRBJ2-3 and V is TRBV29-1; D call uncertain. The CDR3 covers 12 residues. V was pared by 3 bases and J by 1 base, with 5 bases between. Looked up from germline, CDR1 is SQVTM and CDR2 is ANQGSEA. CDR3 loop: CSVDGGTDTQYF. The CDR3, as DNA: TGCAGCGTTGACGGAGGCACAGATACGCAGTATTTT.

The V and J genes are TRBV4-3 and TRBJ2-1; the D gene is possibly TRBD2 (7 bases). The ends were cut back, 4 bases at V and 7 bases at J, with 26 bases in the middle. Germline CDR1 reads LGHNA; CDR2 reads YSLEER. CDR3 length: 18 residues. The CDR3 coding sequence is TGCGCCAGCAGCCCATCTCCCGTTTTGGGGGAGGGGGGGAATGAGCAGTTCTTC. This translates into CASSPSPVLGEGGNEQFF.

The rearrangement joins TRBV7-3 to TRBJ2-1; D perhaps matches TRBD1 (5 bases). There are 15 residues in the CDR3. V was pared by 1 base and J by 10 bases, with 17 bases between. The V gene's germline CDR1 is SGHTA and CDR2 FQGTGA. The CDR3 spells CASSLIPGRSGEQFF. The CDR3 DNA sequence: TGTGCCAGCAGCTTAATTCCGGGCCGATCAGGGGAGCAGTTCTTC.

The rearrangement links TRBV30 to TRBJ2-2; D is ambiguous. The V and J ends lost 0 bases and 5 bases respectively, with 7 bases between them. This CDR3 spans 13 amino acids. CDR1 and CDR2 from the germline V gene are GTSNPN and SVGIG (reference sequence). The DNA for the CDR3 is TGTGCCTGGAGTGTAGCCGAAACCGGGGAGCTGTTTTTT. Its translation is CAWSVAETGELFF.

The chain couples TRBV28 to TRBJ1-5, with D tentatively TRBD1 (6 bases). Germline CDR1 is MDHEN and CDR2 is SYDVKM. Trimming cost V 5 bases and J 5 bases, with 13 bases left between them. CDR3 length: 14 amino acids. The CDR3 protein is CASSPDRNYQPQHF. The CDR3 bases are TGTGCCAGCAGTCCGGACAGAAATTATCAGCCCCAGCATTTT.

This clone was detected only a few times. The rearrangement joins TRBV10-3 to TRBJ1-2, with D unresolved. V lost 3 bases and J lost 8, with 16 bases in between. Per germline, CDR1 ENHRY and CDR2 SYGVKD. CDR3 length: 14 amino acids. CDR3 sequence: CAISDGMPIRGYTF. As DNA, the CDR3 is TGTGCCATCAGTGATGGGATGCCAATACGCGGCTACACCTTC.

This chain uses TRBV5-8 with TRBJ2-5, with D possibly matching TRBD2 (7 bases). Trimming shortened V by 8 bases and J by 2 bases, and 19 bases separated the two germline ends. This CDR3 is built from 15 residues. The germline gives CDR1 SGHTS, CDR2 YDEGEE. The CDR3 nucleotides read TGTGCCAGGGGAAGGGGGGGAGCCCTACAAGAGACCCAGTACTTC. Its translation is CARGRGGALQETQYF.

The V call is TRBV2, the J call TRBJ1-4, with TRBD1 matching over 7 bases. The junction had 7 bases not matched to a gene; V was cut back by 6 bases and J by 0 bases. The CDR3 loop spans 16 amino acids. Germline V CDR1 and CDR2: SNHLY, FYNNEI. The CDR3 sequence is CASSLTGVATNEKLFF. The CDR3 DNA sequence: TGTGCCAGCAGCCTCACAGGGGTCGCAACTAATGAAAAACTGTTTTTT. Combining the CDR3 with reference TRBV2 and TRBJ1-4 gives the whole variable domain EPEVTQTPSHQVTQMGQEVILRCVPISNHLYFYWYRQILGQKVEFLVSFYNNEISEKSEIFDDQFSVERPDGSNFTLKIRSTKLEDSAMYFCASSLTGVATNEKLFFGSGTQLSVL.

This clone was recorded once. The rearrangement links TRBV6-5 to TRBJ1-1; D might be TRBD1 (5 bases). Looked up from germline, CDR1 is MNHEY and CDR2 is SVGAGI. V lost 4 bases and J lost 6, with 15 bases in between. CDR3 length: 14 residues. CDR3 coding DNA: TGTGCCAGCAGTTGGGGGGGGAGCCTAGCTGAAGCTTTCTTT. Residues: CASSWGGSLAEAFF.

This clone was counted a single time. The chain recombines TRBV11-2 with TRBJ2-1; D ambiguous. The CDR3 sequence is 14 residues long. Trimming took 4 bases from V and 6 from J, leaving 13 bases between them. In germline, CDR1 is SGHAT, CDR2 FQNNGV. The CDR3 DNA reads TGTGCCAGCAGCTCATCCCAGCCGCCCAATGAGCAGTTCTTC. This codes for CASSSSQPPNEQFF.

V usage is TRBV29-1 and J usage is TRBJ1-6; maybe TRBD1 (5 bases). Trimming removed 4 bases from V and 9 bases from J, with 13 bases in between. Germline-derived CDR1 and CDR2 are SQVTM and ANQGSEA. This CDR3 has 13 amino acids. CDR3 in DNA: TGCAGCGTTGGTTGGGGGGGTGGTTCACCCCTCCACTTT. The encoded protein is CSVGWGGGSPLHF.

V and J are TRBV6-5 and TRBJ1-1; maybe TRBD1 (5 bases). The ends were cut back, 2 bases at V and 11 bases at J, with 21 bases in the middle. The CDR3 has 15 amino acids. Germline V CDR1 and CDR2: MNHEY, SVGAGI. CDR3 in amino acids: CASSYGAPSISGAFF. DNA of the CDR3: TGTGCCAGCAGTTACGGGGCCCCATCGATTTCGGGCGCTTTCTTT.

The chain couples TRBV7-6 to TRBJ2-5; possibly TRBD2 for D (5 bases). CDR3 length: 16 amino acids. Germline V gene data show CDR1 as SGHVS and CDR2 as FNYEAQ. Trimming took off 3 bases at V and 1 base at J, with 15 bases between the two ends. The CDR3 nucleotides are TGTGCCAGCAGCTTTTCTTTGCGGGTATCCCAAGAGACCCAGTACTTC. It yields the protein CASSFSLRVSQETQYF.

The rearrangement joins TRBV19 to TRBJ2-1; no definite D call. The CDR3 spans 15 residues. The germline gives CDR1 LNHDA, CDR2 SQIVND (reference sequence). The V gene lost 10 bases and the J gene lost 0 bases, with 16 bases spanning the gap. CDR3: CATTRSVISYNEQFF. As DNA, the CDR3 is TGTGCCACTACCCGAAGTGTAATCTCCTACAATGAGCAGTTCTTC.

The chain couples TRBV9 to TRBJ2-6, with D maybe TRBD2 (6 bases). The CDR3 runs to 17 residues. Germline V lookup: CDR1 SGDLS, CDR2 YYNGEE. Trimming took 0 bases from V and 0 from J, leaving 10 bases between them. The CDR3 DNA follows: TGTGCCAGCAGCGTAGTGGAGGGCCGCTCTGGGGCCAACGTCCTGACTTTC. Its translation is CASSVVEGRSGANVLTF.

The chain recombines TRBV27 with TRBJ2-7, with D maybe TRBD1 (7 bases). Germline V gene lookup returns CDR1 MNHEY and CDR2 SMNVEV (reference sequence). The CDR3 has 15 residues. Trimming removed 7 bases at V and 0 bases at J, with 16 bases between. The CDR3 protein is CASNKGGTASYEQYF. CDR3 sequence (DNA): TGTGCCAGCAACAAAGGAGGGACAGCCTCCTACGAGCAGTACTTC.

The V gene is TRBV9, the J gene TRBJ1-3; 9 nucleotides agree with TRBD1. Looked up from germline, CDR1 is SGDLS and CDR2 is YYNGEE. Trimming at V came to 7 bases and at J to 4 bases, leaving 6 bases not matched to a gene. The CDR3 spans 14 residues. CDR3 nucleotide sequence: TGTGCCAGCGACGGGACAGGGTCCGGAAACACCATATATTTT. Translating gives CASDGTGSGNTIYF.

This clone was observed a handful of times. The rearrangement uses TRBV9 and TRBJ1-4, with D possibly being TRBD1 (5 bases). The V and J ends lost 1 base and 4 bases respectively, with 8 bases between them. The CDR3 is made up of 14 amino acids. CDR1 is SGDLS, CDR2 YYNGEE, per germline. The CDR3 nucleotides read TGTGCCAGCAGCGTAACAGGTTATAATGAAAAACTGTTTTTT. The encoded protein is CASSVTGYNEKLFF.

This clone was observed a handful of times. This chain links TRBV3-1 (or the pseudogene TRBV3-2) with TRBJ1-6, with unresolved D. The CDR3 totals 14 residues. CDR1 is LGHDT and CDR2 is YNNKEL in the germline V gene (reference sequence). V dropped 5 bases and J dropped 8 bases, with 13 bases sitting between them. The chain's CDR3 is CASSNGPADSPLHF. CDR3 in DNA: TGTGCCAGCAGCAATGGACCAGCCGATTCACCCCTCCACTTT.